The clone carrying this T cell receptor beta chain showed up just a few times. Its antigen is not known. Extractions gave at least 5.5 micrograms of total RNA per sample. For the second PCR, which ran for about 7 to 11 cycles, a sample-barcoded 5' primer and a J-beta primer mix were used. TCRdb passed the 5' RACE reads through MiXCR, listing each CDR3 protein once. This table holds 1 million to 1.2 million distinct CDR3 sequences, around two fifths found once. This sample stems from a study of blood T cells in healthy people across ages. Study-wide results and caveats: Age brought a roughly linear fall in TCR beta diversity measured per million T cells. There was a strong correlation between TCR beta diversity and naive T cell percentage.

Germline V CDR1 and CDR2: SEHNR, FQNEAQ (reference sequence). CDR3 length equals 15 residues. The chain combines TRBV7-9 with TRBJ2-4, with 9 bases aligning to TRBD1. The better agreement between TRBJ2-7 and the DNA end casts doubt on the J call. Sequencing was performed on blood. This receptor was identified in a man between 18 and 35 years old in good health. The CDR3 sequence is CASSSDGTGSYEQYF. The DNA of the CDR3 is TGTGCCAGCAGCTCCGACGGGACAGGGTCGTACGAGCAGTACTTC.